This is a list of T cell receptor beta chains from one sample in a study of CD8 T cells in Susac syndrome. Each CDR3 protein gets one entry after TCRdb re-called the immunoSEQ multiplex PCR reads with MiXCR. This sample carries 120,000 to 150,000 distinct CDR3 sequences, approximately 96% of them seen once, and the ten largest clones take about 0.08%. The sample was CD4+ T cells from PBMCs. The receptors originated from a human donor with Susac syndrome. Both conserved end residues are trimmed from each CDR3. Fields, in order: V gene, J gene, D gene, CDR3 protein. D genes are given only for firm matches.

>TRBV12-3/TRBV12-4|TRBJ1-1|NA
ASSFNGGFTEAF
>TRBV4-1|TRBJ2-7|NA
ASSPDGLQKY
>TRBV5-4|TRBJ2-5|TRBD2
ASRSGGAQGQETQY
>TRBV3-1|TRBJ2-5|NA
ASSQVGETQY
>TRBV4-2|TRBJ2-7|TRBD2
ASSQQRLADSTYEQY
>TRBV5-1|TRBJ1-3|NA
ASSLDSGNTIY
>TRBV12-3/TRBV12-4|TRBJ2-5|NA
ASSFGGEETQY
>TRBV4-1|TRBJ1-2|NA
ASSQDRYGYT
>TRBV18|TRBJ2-3|NA
ASSPPPGVADTQY
>TRBV12-3/TRBV12-4|TRBJ2-5|TRBD1
ASSGTGQETQY
>TRBV20-1|TRBJ2-7|NA
SARRPQAASYEQY
>TRBV24-1|TRBJ2-5|TRBD1
ATSEQGAGETQY
>TRBV19|TRBJ2-7|NA
ASSIDGAGVAYEQY
>TRBV2|TRBJ2-6|NA
ASNQVGANVLT
>TRBV9|TRBJ1-6|NA
ASSVEGGGLGSNSPLH
>TRBV14|TRBJ2-7|TRBD2
ASSLGLVPLDEQY
>TRBV15|TRBJ1-5|TRBD1
ATQGGSNQPQH
>TRBV12-3/TRBV12-4|TRBJ1-1|NA
ASSSVEVNTEAF